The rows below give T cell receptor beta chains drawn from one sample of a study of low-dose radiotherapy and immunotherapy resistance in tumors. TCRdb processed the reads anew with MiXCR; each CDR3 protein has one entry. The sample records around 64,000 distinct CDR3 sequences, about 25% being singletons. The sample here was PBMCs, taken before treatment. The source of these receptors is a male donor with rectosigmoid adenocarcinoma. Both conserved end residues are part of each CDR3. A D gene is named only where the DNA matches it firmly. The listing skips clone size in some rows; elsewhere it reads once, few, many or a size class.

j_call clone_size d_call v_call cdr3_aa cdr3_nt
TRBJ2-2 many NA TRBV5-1 CASRESGELFF TGCGCCAGCAGGGAGTCCGGGGAGCTGTTTTTT
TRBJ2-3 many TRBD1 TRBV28 CASSRGQSFTDTQYF TGTGCCAGCAGTCGGGGACAGTCGTTCACAGATACGCAGTATTTT
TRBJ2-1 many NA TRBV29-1 CSVEDHRGSYNEQFF TGCAGCGTTGAAGATCATCGGGGCTCCTACAATGAGCAGTTCTTC
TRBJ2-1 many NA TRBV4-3 CASSQEDAGFSYNEQFF TGCGCCAGCAGCCAAGAAGACGCGGGCTTCTCCTACAATGAGCAGTTCTTC
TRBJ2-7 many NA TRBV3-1 CASSLTGILSYEQYF TGTGCCAGCAGCCTGACCGGGATCCTCTCCTACGAGCAGTACTTC
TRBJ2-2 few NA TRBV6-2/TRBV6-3 CASGLVDTHTGELFF TGTGCCAGCGGTCTCGTGGACACACACACCGGGGAGCTGTTTTTT
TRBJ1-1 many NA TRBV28 CASSWEVAMNTEAFF TGTGCCAGCAGTTGGGAAGTCGCGATGAACACTGAAGCTTTCTTT
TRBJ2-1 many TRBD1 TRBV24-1 CATSVLVSGTGSSYNEQFF TGTGCCACCAGTGTCCTGGTTTCCGGGACAGGGAGCTCCTACAATGAGCAGTTCTTC
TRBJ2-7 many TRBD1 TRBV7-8 CASSSRTGFYEQYF TGTGCCAGCAGCTCGCGGACAGGATTCTACGAGCAGTACTTC
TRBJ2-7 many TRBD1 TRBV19 CASTGQGGIYEQYF TGTGCCAGTACCGGACAGGGGGGGATCTACGAGCAGTACTTC
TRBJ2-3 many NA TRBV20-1 CSARRRDASTDTQYF TGCAGTGCTAGAAGGCGGGATGCTAGCACAGATACGCAGTATTTT
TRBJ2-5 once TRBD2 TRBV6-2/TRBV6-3 CASRSATSGRRETQYF TGTGCCAGCAGATCCGCGACTAGCGGGAGGCGGGAGACCCAGTACTTC
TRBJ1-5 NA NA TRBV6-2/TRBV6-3 CASSLVRVEPQHF TGTGCCAGCAGTCTTGTCAGGGTAGAGCCCCAGCATTTT
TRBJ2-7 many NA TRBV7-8 CASSLGGSQGSYEQYF TGTGCCAGCAGCTTAGGGGGGTCGCAGGGTTCCTACGAGCAGTACTTC
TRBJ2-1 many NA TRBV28 CASRRGGSSYNEQFF TGTGCCAGCAGGAGAGGGGGGAGCTCCTACAATGAGCAGTTCTTC
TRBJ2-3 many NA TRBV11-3 CASSPSPIDTDTQYF TGTGCCAGCAGCCCTAGCCCAATAGACACAGATACGCAGTATTTT
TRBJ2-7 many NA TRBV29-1 CSVVGTEQYF TGCAGCGTTGTGGGGACCGAGCAGTACTTC
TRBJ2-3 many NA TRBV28 CASSSPRTPTDTQYF TGTGCCAGCAGTTCTCCTCGTACACCCACAGATACGCAGTATTTT
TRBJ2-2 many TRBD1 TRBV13 CASSPRDSRETGELFF TGTGCCAGCAGCCCGAGGGACAGCCGTGAAACCGGGGAGCTGTTTTTT
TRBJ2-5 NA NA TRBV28 CASWNDRLETQYF TGTGCCTCCTGGAACGACCGACTGGAGACCCAGTACTTC
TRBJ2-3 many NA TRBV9 CASSVDGSQYF TGTGCCAGCAGCGTAGACGGGTCGCAGTATTTT
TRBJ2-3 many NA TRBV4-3 CASSPRGSANTDTQYF TGCGCCAGCAGCCCGCGGGGTAGCGCTAACACAGATACGCAGTATTTT
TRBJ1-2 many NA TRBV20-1 CSTRRTEEGGYTF TGCAGTACGAGGAGGACAGAGGAAGGTGGCTACACCTTC
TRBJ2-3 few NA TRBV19 CASSRRPGARADTQYFF NA
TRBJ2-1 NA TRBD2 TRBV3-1 CASSQAGLAGEQFF TGTGCCAGCAGCCAAGCGGGACTAGCGGGAGAGCAGTTCTTC
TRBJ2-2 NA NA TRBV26 CASRWGAAHTGELFF TGTGCCAGCAGGTGGGGGGCAGCCCACACCGGGGAGCTGTTTTTT
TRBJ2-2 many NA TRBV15 CATSKGVVKLNTGELFF TGTGCCACCAGCAAGGGGGTGGTCAAGTTAAACACCGGGGAGCTGTTTTTT
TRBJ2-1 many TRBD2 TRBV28 CASSLAGGAYNEQFF TGTGCCAGCAGTTTAGCGGGGGGGGCCTACAATGAGCAGTTCTTC
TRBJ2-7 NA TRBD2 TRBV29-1 CSGRLAGGGLEQYF TGCAGCGGCAGACTAGCGGGAGGCGGTCTCGAGCAGTACTTC
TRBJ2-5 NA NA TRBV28 CASSFHLQETQYF TGTGCCAGCAGTTTTCACCTCCAAGAGACCCAGTACTTC
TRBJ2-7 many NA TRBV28 CASSLGHLMEQYF TGTGCCAGCAGTTTAGGTCACCTTATGGAGCAGTACTTC
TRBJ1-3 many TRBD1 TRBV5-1 CASSRDSGRSGNTIYF TGCGCCAGCAGCAGGGACAGTGGGCGCTCTGGAAACACCATATATTTT
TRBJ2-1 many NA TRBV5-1 CASTAVAGIAYNEQFF TGCGCCAGTACGGCGGTGGCCGGAATCGCCTACAATGAGCAGTTCTTC
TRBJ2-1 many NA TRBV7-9 CASSSLSAREPYNEQFF TGTGCCAGCAGCTCGCTATCGGCAAGGGAACCCTACAATGAGCAGTTCTTC
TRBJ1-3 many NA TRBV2 CASGQLSSGNTIYF TGTGCCAGCGGACAACTCTCCTCTGGAAACACCATATATTTT
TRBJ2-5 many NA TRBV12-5 CASGLTYPQETQYF TGTGCTAGTGGTTTGACCTACCCGCAAGAGACCCAGTACTTC
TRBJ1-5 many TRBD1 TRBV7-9 CASSFTGGEAQHF TGTGCCAGCAGCTTTACAGGGGGCGAAGCCCAGCATTTT
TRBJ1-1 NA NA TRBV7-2 CASSQGRSNTEAFF TGTGCCAGCAGCCAGGGTCGGTCGAACACTGAAGCTTTCTTT
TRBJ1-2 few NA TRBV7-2 CASSHTLSPNYGYTF TGTGCCAGCAGCCACACCTTATCTCCCAACTATGGCTACACCTTC
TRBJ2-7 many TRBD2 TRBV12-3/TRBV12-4 CASSYGEGQQYF TGTGCCAGCAGTTATGGGGAGGGTCAGCAGTACTTC
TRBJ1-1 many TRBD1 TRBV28 CAGAGTGPNTEAFF TGTGCCGGGGCCGGGACAGGGCCGAACACTGAAGCTTTCTTT
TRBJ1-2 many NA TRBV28 CASSPLGTLAYGYTF TGTGCCAGCTCCCCCTTAGGGACATTGGCCTATGGCTACACCTTC
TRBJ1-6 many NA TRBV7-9 CASSREANSPLHF TGTGCCAGCAGTAGGGAGGCGAATTCACCCCTCCACTTT
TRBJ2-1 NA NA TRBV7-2 CASRAGAYEQFF TGTGCCAGCAGGGCCGGGGCGTATGAGCAGTTCTTC
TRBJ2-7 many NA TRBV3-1 CASSPTSSSSYEQYF TGTGCCAGCAGCCCCACCTCATCCAGCTCCTACGAGCAGTACTTC
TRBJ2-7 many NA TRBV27 CASSFGGPLYEQYF TGTGCCAGCAGTTTTGGGGGGCCCCTCTACGAGCAGTACTTC
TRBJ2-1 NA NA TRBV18 CASSPPGQGSSEQFF TGTGCCAGCTCACCACCCGGTCAGGGGTCGAGTGAGCAGTTCTTC
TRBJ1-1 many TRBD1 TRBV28 CASSRTGLGANTEAFF TGTGCCAGCAGCCGGACAGGGCTCGGGGCGAACACTGAAGCTTTCTTT
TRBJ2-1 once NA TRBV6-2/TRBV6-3 CASRAGQGGRSYNEQFF TGTGCCAGCAGAGCAGGACAGGGAGGGCGGTCCTACAATGAGCAGTTCTTC
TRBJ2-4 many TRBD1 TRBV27 CASSTGTAVAKNIQYF TGTGCCAGCAGTACCGGGACAGCCGTAGCCAAAAACATTCAGTACTTC
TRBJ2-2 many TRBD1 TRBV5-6 CASSRQGWNTGELFF TGTGCCAGCAGCCGACAGGGTTGGAACACCGGGGAGCTGTTTTTT
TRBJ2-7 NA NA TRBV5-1 CASSPVGRGATFYEQYF TGCGCCAGCAGCCCGGTGGGGAGAGGGGCGACCTTCTACGAGCAGTACTTC
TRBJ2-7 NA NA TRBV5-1 CASSFNVQGYSYEQYF TGCGCCAGCAGCTTCAACGTCCAGGGATATTCCTACGAGCAGTACTTC
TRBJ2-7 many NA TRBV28 CASSPRRGQAGAHEQYF TGTGCCAGCAGCCCTCGGCGGGGGCAGGCTGGGGCCCACGAGCAGTACTTC